The T cell receptor beta chain under discussion was sequenced for a study of OX40 agonist ivuxolimab in advanced cancers. Study in general: Patients were infused with ivuxolimab every 2 weeks at 0.01 to 10 mg/kg. Whole-study results and caveats: No determination was made of the antigen specificity of the expanded peripheral T cells.

Autoimmune disease history or systemic immunosuppression meant exclusion. Sampled blood was obtained at baseline, cycle 4 day 1, and cycle 7 day 1. Some clones are missing from TCRdb's copy, which holds only in-frame ones; the method was immunoSEQ multiplex PCR. Here the sample spans 20,000 to 30,000 clones, 88% being singletons. Comment on this clone: The antigen is undetermined.

The sample was CD4+ or CD8+ T cells sorted from blood, taken in a trial of the OX40 agonist ivuxolimab. This receptor was obtained from an adult with an advanced solid tumor such as melanoma, head and neck, liver or kidney cancer.

The CDR3 loop reads CASSLALGDSGNTIYF. CDR3 DNA: TGTGCCAGCAGCTTAGCGTTAGGAGACAGTGGAAACACCATATATTTT. The V call is TRBV7-9, the J call TRBJ1-3, with a possible D match to TRBD1 (5 bases). The CDR3 sequence is 16 residues long. Germline CDR1 SEHNR, CDR2 FQNEAQ (reference sequence). V was pared by 0 bases and J by 3 bases, with 12 bases between.